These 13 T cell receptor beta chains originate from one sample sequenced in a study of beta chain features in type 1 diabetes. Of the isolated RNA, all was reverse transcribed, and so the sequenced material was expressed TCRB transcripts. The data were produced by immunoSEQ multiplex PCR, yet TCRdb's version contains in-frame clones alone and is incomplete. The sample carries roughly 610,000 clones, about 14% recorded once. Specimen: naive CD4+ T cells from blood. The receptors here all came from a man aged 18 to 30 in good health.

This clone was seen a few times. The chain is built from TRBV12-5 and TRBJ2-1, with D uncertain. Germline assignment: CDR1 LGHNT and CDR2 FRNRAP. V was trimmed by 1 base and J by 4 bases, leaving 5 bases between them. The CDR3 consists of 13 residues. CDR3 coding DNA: TGTGCTAGTGGTTTGGGAGTTTACAATGAGCAGTTCTTC. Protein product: CASGLGVYNEQFF.

CDR3 nucleotides: TGCGCCAGCAGCTTGAGTAGCGGGAGGCGCAATGAGCAGTTCTTC. Its translation: CASSLSSGRRNEQFF. The chain couples TRBV5-1 to TRBJ2-1, with TRBD2 matching 10 bases. CDR3 length: 15 residues. The trim removed 1 base at V and 6 bases at J, leaving 4 bases unmatched. Per the germline V gene, CDR1 is SGHRS and CDR2 is YFSETQ.

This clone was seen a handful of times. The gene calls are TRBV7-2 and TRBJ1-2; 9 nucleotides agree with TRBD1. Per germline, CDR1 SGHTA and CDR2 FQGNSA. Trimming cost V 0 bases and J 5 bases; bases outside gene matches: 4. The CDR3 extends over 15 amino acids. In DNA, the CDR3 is TGTGCCAGCAGCTTAGCAGCCGGGACAGGGTATGGCTACACCTTC. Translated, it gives CASSLAAGTGYGYTF.

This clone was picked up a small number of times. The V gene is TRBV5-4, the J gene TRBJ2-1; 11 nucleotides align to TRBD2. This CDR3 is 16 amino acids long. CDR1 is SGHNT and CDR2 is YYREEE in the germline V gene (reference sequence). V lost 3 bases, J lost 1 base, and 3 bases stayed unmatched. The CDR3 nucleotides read TGTGCCAGCAGCTCCCGGACTAGCGGGTCCTACAATGAGCAGTTCTTC. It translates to CASSSRTSGSYNEQFF. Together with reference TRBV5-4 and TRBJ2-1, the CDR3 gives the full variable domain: ETGVTQSPTHLIKTRGQQVTLRCSSQSGHNTVSWYQQALGQGPQFIFQYYREEENGRGNFPPRFSGLQFPNYSSELNVNALELDDSALYLCASSSRTSGSYNEQFFGPGTRLTVL.

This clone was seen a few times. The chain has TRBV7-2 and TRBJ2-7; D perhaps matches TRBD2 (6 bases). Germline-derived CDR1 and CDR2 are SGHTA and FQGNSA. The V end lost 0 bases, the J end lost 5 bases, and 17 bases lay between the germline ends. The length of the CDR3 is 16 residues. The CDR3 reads CASSLAAAQRVHEQYF. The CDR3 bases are TGTGCCAGCAGCTTAGCGGCTGCACAGCGGGTCCACGAGCAGTACTTC. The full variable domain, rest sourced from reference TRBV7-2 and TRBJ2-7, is GAGVSQSPSNKVTEKGKDVELRCDPISGHTALYWYRQSLGQGLEFLIYFQGNSAPDKSGLPSDRFSAERTGGSVSTLTIQRTQQEDSAVYLCASSLAAAQRVHEQYFGPGTRLTVT.

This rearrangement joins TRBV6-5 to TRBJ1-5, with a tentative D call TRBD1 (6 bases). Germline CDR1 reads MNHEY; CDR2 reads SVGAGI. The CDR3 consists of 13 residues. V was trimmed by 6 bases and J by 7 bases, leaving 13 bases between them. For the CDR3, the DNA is TGTGCCAGCAGCCTCGGACAGTTGCAGCCCCAGCATTTT. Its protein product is CASSLGQLQPQHF.

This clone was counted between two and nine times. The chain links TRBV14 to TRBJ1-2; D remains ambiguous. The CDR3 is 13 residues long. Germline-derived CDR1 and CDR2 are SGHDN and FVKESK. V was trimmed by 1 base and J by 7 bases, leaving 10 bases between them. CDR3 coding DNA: TGTGCCAGCAGCCAAGCTGGAGGCGTTGGCTACACCTTC. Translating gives CASSQAGGVGYTF.

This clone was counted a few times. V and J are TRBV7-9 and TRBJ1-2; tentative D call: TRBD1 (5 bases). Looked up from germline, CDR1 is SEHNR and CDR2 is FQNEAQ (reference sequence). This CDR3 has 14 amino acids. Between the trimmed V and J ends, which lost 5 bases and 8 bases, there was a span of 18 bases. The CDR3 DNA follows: TGTGCCAGCAGCCCCTCCGGGGGTATGGGCGGCTACACCTTC. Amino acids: CASSPSGGMGGYTF.

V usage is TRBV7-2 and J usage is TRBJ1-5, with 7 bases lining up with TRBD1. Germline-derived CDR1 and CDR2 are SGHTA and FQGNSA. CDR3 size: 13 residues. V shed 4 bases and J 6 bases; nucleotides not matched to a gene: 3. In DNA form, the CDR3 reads TGTGCCAGCAGCTCTGACAGGGTTCAGCCCCAGCATTTT. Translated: CASSSDRVQPQHF.

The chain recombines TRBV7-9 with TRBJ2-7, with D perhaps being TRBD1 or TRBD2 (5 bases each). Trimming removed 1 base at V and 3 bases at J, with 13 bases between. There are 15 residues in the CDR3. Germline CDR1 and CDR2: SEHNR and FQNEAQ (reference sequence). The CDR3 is CASSLGAGTVYEQYF. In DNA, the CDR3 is TGTGCCAGCAGCTTAGGAGCAGGGACGGTCTACGAGCAGTACTTC.

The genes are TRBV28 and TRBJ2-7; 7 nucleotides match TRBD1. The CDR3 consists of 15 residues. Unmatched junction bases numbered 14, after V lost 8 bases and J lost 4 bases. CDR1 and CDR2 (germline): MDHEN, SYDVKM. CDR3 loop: CASPSTGPRRYEQYF. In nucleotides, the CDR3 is TGTGCCAGCCCGTCGACAGGGCCCCGAAGGTACGAGCAGTACTTC.

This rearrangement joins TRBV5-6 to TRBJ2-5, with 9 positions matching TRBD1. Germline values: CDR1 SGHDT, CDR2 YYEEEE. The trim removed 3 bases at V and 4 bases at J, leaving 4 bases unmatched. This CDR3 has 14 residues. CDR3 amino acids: CASSWTGAGETQYF. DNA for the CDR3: TGTGCCAGCAGCTGGACAGGGGCTGGAGAGACCCAGTACTTC.

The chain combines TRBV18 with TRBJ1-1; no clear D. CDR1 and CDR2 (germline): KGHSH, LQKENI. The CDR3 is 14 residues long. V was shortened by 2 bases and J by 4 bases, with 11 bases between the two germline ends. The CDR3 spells CASSPIVSGTEAFF. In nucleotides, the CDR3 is TGTGCCAGCTCACCAATAGTTTCGGGCACTGAAGCTTTCTTT.